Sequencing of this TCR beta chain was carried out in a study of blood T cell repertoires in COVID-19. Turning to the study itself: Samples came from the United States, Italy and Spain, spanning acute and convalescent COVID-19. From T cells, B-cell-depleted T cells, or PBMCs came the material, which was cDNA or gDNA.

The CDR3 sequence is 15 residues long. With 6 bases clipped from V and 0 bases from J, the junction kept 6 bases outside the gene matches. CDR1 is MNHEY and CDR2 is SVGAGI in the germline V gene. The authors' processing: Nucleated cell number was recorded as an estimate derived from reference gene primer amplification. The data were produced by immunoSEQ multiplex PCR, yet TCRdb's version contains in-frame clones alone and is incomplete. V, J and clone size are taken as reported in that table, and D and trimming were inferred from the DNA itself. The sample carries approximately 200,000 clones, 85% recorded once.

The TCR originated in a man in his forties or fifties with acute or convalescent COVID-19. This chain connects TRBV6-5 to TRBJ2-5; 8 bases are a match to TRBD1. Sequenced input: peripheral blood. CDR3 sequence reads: CASSVDRVDQETQYF. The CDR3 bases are TGTGCCAGCAGCGTGGACAGGGTCGACCAAGAGACCCAGTACTTC.